This T cell receptor (beta chain) was observed in a study of T cells in Graves' hyperthyroidism and ophthalmopathy. General study points: Peripheral blood also featured most of the thyroid clonotypes expanded above 0.001.

The TCR beta CDR3 regions underwent amplification using RNA transcripts as the source. Initially, a first-round RT-PCR of the TCR CDR3 employed the HTBI primer set. TCRdb fed the multiplex PCR reads into MiXCR, producing one record per CDR3 protein. The table includes a few hundred thousand distinct CDR3 sequences, roughly an eighth detected once. Comment on this clonotype: Its specificity is not known.

Between the trimmed V and J ends, which lost 10 bases and 4 bases, there was a span of 17 bases. This CDR3 is built from 14 residues. CDR1 and CDR2 (germline): MDHEN, SYDVKM. Graves' hyperthyroidism without ophthalmopathy progression within 18 months was termed stable. Diagnostic assessment was based on clinical symptoms, serum thyroxine and TRAb, thyroid ultrasound and orbital computed tomography. V usage is TRBV28 and J usage is TRBJ1-5; D gene uncertain. Sequenced: blood. The sequence came from a woman between 18 and 29 years old with Graves' hyperthyroidism. The CDR3 loop is CAISKVGRNQPQHF. CDR3 nucleotides: TGTGCCATTTCGAAGGTCGGTCGGAATCAGCCCCAGCATTTT. The whole variable domain, filled in from reference TRBV28 and TRBJ1-5, reads DVKVTQSSRYLVKRTGEKVFLECVQDMDHENMFWYRQDPGLGLRLIYFSYDVKMKEKGDIPEGYSVSREKKERFSLILESASTNQTSMYLCAISKVGRNQPQHFGDGTRLSIL.